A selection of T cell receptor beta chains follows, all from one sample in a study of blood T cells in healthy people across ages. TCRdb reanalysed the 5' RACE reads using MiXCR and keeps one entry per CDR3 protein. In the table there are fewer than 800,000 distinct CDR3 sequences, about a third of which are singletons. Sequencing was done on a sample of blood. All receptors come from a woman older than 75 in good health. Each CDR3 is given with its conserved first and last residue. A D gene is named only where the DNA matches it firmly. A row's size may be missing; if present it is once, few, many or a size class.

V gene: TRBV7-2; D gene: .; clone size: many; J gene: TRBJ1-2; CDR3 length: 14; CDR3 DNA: TGTGCCAGCAGCTTAGTGGGCCTCCCCTATGGCTACACCTTC; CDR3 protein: CASSLVGLPYGYTF
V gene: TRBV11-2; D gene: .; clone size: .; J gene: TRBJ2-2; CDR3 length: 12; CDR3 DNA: TGTGCCACAACAGAGTTTCCCGGGGAGCTGTTTTTT; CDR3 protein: CATTEFPGELFF
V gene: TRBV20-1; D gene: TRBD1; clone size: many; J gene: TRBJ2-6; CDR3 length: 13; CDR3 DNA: TGCAGTGCCCCGGGACAGGGAGCCAACGTCCTGACTTTC; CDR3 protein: CSAPGQGANVLTF
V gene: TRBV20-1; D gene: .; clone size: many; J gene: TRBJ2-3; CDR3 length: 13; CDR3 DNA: TGCAGTGCTATGACAGGCCACACAGATACGCAGTATTTT; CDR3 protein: CSAMTGHTDTQYF
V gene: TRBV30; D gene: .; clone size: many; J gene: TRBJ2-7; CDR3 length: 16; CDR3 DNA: TGTGCCTGGAGTGTACCGGATCTTTCGAGGGGCTACGAGCAGTACTTC; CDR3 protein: CAWSVPDLSRGYEQYF
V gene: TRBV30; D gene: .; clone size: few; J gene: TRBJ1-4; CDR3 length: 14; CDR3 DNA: TGTGCCTGGCAGACGGATGCAACTAATGAAAAACTGTTTTTT; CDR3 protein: CAWQTDATNEKLFF
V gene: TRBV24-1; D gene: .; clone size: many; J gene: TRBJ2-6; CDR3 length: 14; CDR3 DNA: TGTGCCACCAGTGATGGGGGGTGGCCCAACGTCCTGACTTTC; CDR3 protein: CATSDGGWPNVLTF
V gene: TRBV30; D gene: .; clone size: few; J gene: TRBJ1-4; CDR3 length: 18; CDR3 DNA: TGTGCCTGGAGTGTAGGGCCAGTAAGATCTGCAACTAATGAAAAACTGTTTTTT; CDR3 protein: CAWSVGPVRSATNEKLFF
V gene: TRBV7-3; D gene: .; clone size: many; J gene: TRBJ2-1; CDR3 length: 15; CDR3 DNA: TGTGCCAGCAGCCCCCGCCCGGGACCCTACAATGAGCAGTTCTTC; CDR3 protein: CASSPRPGPYNEQFF
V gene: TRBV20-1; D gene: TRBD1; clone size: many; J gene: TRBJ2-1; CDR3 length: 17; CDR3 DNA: TGCAGTGCTAGAGATTTAAACAGGGGGCATTTCAAGAATGAGCAGTTCTTC; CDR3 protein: CSARDLNRGHFKNEQFF
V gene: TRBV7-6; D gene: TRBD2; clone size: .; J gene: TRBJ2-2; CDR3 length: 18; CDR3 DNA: TGTGCCAGCAGCTTAGGACTAGCGGGGGGGATGAACACCGGGGAGCTGTTTTTT; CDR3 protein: CASSLGLAGGMNTGELFF
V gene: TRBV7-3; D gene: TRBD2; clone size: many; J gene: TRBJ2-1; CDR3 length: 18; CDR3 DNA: TGTGCCAGCAGCCTCGGACTAGCGGCGCGTCCAAGGGACAATGAGCAGTTCTTC; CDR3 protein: CASSLGLAARPRDNEQFF
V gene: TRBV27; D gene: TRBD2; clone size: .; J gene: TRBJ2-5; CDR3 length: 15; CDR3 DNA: TGTGCCAGCAACCCGGGACTAGCGGCACAAGAGACCCAGTACTTC; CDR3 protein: CASNPGLAAQETQYF
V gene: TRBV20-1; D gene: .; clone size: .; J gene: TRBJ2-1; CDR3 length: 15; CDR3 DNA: TGCAGTGCTAGAGAGGCCGTAAAGACCCCGGGCTGGCAGTTCTTC; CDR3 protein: CSAREAVKTPGWQFF
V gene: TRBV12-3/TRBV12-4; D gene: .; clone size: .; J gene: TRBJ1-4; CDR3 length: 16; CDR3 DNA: TGTGCCAGCAGCCGTAGAGGGCCCGCAACTAATGAAAAACTGTTTTTT; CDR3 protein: CASSRRGPATNEKLFF
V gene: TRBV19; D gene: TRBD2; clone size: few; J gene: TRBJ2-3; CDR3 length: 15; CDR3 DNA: TGTGCCAGTAGTCCTCGTTTAGCGGGGGACGATACGCAGTATTTT; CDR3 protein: CASSPRLAGDDTQYF
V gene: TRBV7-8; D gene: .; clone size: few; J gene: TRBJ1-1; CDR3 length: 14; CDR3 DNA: TGTGCCAGCACCTCAAGCGGTTGGGCGCTTTTCGCTTTCTTT; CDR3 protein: CASTSSGWALFAFF
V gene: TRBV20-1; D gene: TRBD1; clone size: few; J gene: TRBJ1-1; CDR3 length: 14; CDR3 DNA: TGCAGTGCTAAAGACAGGGCCAAGAACACTGAAGCTTTCTTT; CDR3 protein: CSAKDRAKNTEAFF
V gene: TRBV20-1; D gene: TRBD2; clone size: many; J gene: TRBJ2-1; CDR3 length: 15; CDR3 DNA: TGCAGTGCTTACCCTCGGACTAGCGGGGGAACTGAGCAGTTCTTC; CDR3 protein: CSAYPRTSGGTEQFF
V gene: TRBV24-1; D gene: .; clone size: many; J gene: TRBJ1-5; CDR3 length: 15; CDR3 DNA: TGTGCCACCAGCCCGGGACCGGATGGCAATCAGCCCCAGCATTTT; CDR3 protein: CATSPGPDGNQPQHF
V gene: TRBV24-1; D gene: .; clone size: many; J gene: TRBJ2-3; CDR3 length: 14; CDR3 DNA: TGTGCCACCAGTGCCAACAGGGCCGCAGATACGCAGTATTTT; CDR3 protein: CATSANRAADTQYF
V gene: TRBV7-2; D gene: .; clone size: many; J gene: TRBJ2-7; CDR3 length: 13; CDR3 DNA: TGTGCCAGCAGCTTAAAGGAACGGGCCGAGCAGTACTTC; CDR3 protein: CASSLKERAEQYF